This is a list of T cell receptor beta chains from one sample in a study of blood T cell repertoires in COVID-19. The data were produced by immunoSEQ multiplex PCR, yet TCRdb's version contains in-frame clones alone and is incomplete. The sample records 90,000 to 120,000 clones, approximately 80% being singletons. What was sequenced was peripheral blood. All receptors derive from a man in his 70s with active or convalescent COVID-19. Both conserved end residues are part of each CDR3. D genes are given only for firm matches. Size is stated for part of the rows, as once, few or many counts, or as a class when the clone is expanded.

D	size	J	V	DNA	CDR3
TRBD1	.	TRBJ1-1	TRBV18	TGTGCCAGCTCACGTCCACAGGGGGCCGCTTTCTTT	CASSRPQGAAFF
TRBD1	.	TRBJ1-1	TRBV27	TGTGCCAGCAGTTTCGGGACAGGTACTGAAGCTTTCTTT	CASSFGTGTEAFF
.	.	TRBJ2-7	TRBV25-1	TGTGCCAGCAGTGACCCGAGGGAGAACACCTACGAGCAGTACTTC	CASSDPRENTYEQYF
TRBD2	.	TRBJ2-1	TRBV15	TGTGCCACCAGCAGAGATCGGCGGGAGGCCCCTATCAATGAGCAGTTCTTC	CATSRDRREAPINEQFF
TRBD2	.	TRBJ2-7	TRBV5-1	TGCGCCAGCAGCCCGACTAGCGGGACCTACGAGCAGTACTTC	CASSPTSGTYEQYF
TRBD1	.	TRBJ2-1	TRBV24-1	TGTGCCACCGGAAAACAGGGGTTGGATGAGCAGTTCTTC	CATGKQGLDEQFF
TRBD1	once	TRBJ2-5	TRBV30	TGTGCCTGGAGAGAACAGGGGCGGCAACGAGGGACCCAGTACTTC	CAWREQGRQRGTQYF
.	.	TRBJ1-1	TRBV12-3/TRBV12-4	TGTGCCAGCAGTTTTGAGATGAACACTGAAGCTTTCTTT	CASSFEMNTEAFF
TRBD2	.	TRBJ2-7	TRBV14	TGTGCCAGCAGCTTTAGCGGGAGATCGGGTGAGCAGTACTTC	CASSFSGRSGEQYF
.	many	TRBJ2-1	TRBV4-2	TGTGCCAGCAGCCAAGAGAGCGATGAGCAGTTCTTC	CASSQESDEQFF
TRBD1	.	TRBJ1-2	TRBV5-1	TGCGCCAGCAGCCTCATAGGACAGGACTGGGGCTACACCTTC	CASSLIGQDWGYTF
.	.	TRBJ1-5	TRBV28	TGTGCCAGCAGAACTCTCGGTCCGGGAAGGGGCAATCAGCCCCAGCATTTT	CASRTLGPGRGNQPQHF
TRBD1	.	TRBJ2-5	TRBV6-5	TGTGCCAGCCAGCACAGGGGGAAGACCCAGTACTTC	CASQHRGKTQYF